Below are 19 T cell receptor beta chains sequenced from a single sample in a study of T cells in Graves' hyperthyroidism and ophthalmopathy. Template material for amplifying TCR beta CDR3 regions consisted of RNA transcripts. RT-PCR in the first round (using the HTBI primer set) targeted the TCR CDR3. MiXCR, run by TCRdb on the multiplex PCR reads, gives a single entry per CDR3 protein. This sample yields 600,000 or so distinct CDR3 sequences, of which about 16% are seen a single time; around 3.9% belongs to the top ten. Sequencing was done on a sample of blood. Source of these receptors: a woman aged 30 to 39 with Graves' hyperthyroidism.

This clonotype was detected many times. V and J are TRBV27 and TRBJ2-1; 10 nucleotides match TRBD2. Germline CDR1 is MNHEY and CDR2 is SMNVEV (reference sequence). V shed 7 bases, J shed 7 bases, and the junction held 16 bases outside the gene matches. The CDR3 has 17 residues. DNA for the CDR3: TGTGCCAGCACCTCTTCCCTAACTAGCGGGATAAAAAATGAGCAGTTCTTC. Its protein is CASTSSLTSGIKNEQFF.

V usage is TRBV9 and J usage is TRBJ2-1, with a weak D call TRBD2 (6 bases). CDR1 is SGDLS, CDR2 YYNGEE, per germline. This CDR3 has 15 residues. Trimming stripped 3 bases from V and 9 bases from J, with 19 bases between. CDR3 nucleotide sequence: TGTGCCAGCAGCGCCACTAGCAGACTGGAGGCTGAGCAGTTCTTC. Amino acid sequence: CASSATSRLEAEQFF.

This clonotype has a count of ten or more. The rearrangement joins TRBV5-1 to TRBJ1-2, with a weak D call TRBD1 (5 bases). The CDR3 spans 15 residues. V was trimmed by 4 bases and J by 4 bases, leaving 17 bases between them. Germline values: CDR1 SGHRS, CDR2 YFSETQ. CDR3 DNA sequence: TGCGCCAGCAGCCTCGAAGGTCGAGGGGCCTATGGCTACACCTTC. Its protein is CASSLEGRGAYGYTF.

This clonotype was detected ten times or more. The CDR3 coding sequence is TGTGCCAGCAGTTCCGGCCGACTAGCGGGAGATACGCAGTATTTT. Its translation: CASSSGRLAGDTQYF. The chain has TRBV6-5 and TRBJ2-3, with 10 bases matching TRBD2. CDR1 and CDR2 from the germline V gene are MNHEY and SVGAGI. This CDR3 is 15 amino acids long. V trimming: 4 bases; J trimming: 5 bases; junction bases outside the gene matches: 6.

This clonotype was seen ten or more times. V and J are TRBV5-8 and TRBJ2-3; TRBD2 matches at 9 bases. With 1 base clipped from V and 11 bases from J, the junction kept 11 bases outside the gene matches. CDR1 and CDR2 (germline): SGHTS, YDEGEE. The CDR3 is 15 residues long. CDR3 DNA sequence: TGTGCCAGCAGCTTGCGGGGACTAGCTCCTCTATTGCAGTATTTT. It yields the protein CASSLRGLAPLLQYF.

This chain connects TRBV18 to TRBJ1-4; 7 bases are shared with TRBD1. Germline V lookup: CDR1 KGHSH, CDR2 LQKENI. This CDR3 contains 16 residues. With V trimmed by 3 bases and J by 5 bases, 9 bases remained unmatched. CDR3 in amino acids: CASSPTPGTENEKLFF. The CDR3 nucleotides read TGTGCCAGCTCACCTACCCCCGGGACAGAAAATGAAAAACTGTTTTTT.

This clonotype came up a few times. The chain couples TRBV10-3 to TRBJ1-2; 8 positions match TRBD1. Trimming removed 3 bases from V and 8 bases from J; junction bases left unmatched: 11. Germline CDR1 reads ENHRY; CDR2 reads SYGVKD. The CDR3 is 15 amino acids. The CDR3 DNA follows: TGTGCCATCAGTGATGGCTTTCAGGGGGCGGAAGGCTACACCTTC. Its translation: CAISDGFQGAEGYTF.

Many counts were recorded for this clonotype. The chain has TRBV2 and TRBJ2-7; 8 positions agree with TRBD2. CDR1 and CDR2 (germline): SNHLY, FYNNEI. Trimming at V came to 6 bases and at J to 2 bases, leaving 12 bases not matched to a gene. There are 16 residues in the CDR3. This CDR3 reads CASRSLRAGATYEQYF. The CDR3, as DNA: TGTGCCAGCAGATCCCTCCGAGCGGGAGCGACCTACGAGCAGTACTTC. The full variable domain, with the rest looked up from reference TRBV2 and TRBJ2-7, is EPEVTQTPSHQVTQMGQEVILRCVPISNHLYFYWYRQILGQKVEFLVSFYNNEISEKSEIFDDQFSVERPDGSNFTLKIRSTKLEDSAMYFCASRSLRAGATYEQYFGPGTRLTVT.

This clonotype was seen ten or more times. J is TRBJ2-5 and V is TRBV7-2; D perhaps matches TRBD1 (5 bases). Trimming stripped 1 base from V and 0 bases from J, with 9 bases between. The germline V gene encodes CDR1 SGHTA and CDR2 FQGNSA. There are 15 residues in the CDR3. The CDR3 DNA is TGTGCCAGCAGCTTAGTCAGGACAAACCAAGAGACCCAGTACTTC. Translating it yields CASSLVRTNQETQYF.

This clonotype has more than one count but fewer than ten. The V and J genes are TRBV20-1 and TRBJ2-7; the match to TRBD2 covers 10 bases. Trimming took 0 bases from V and 4 from J; bases not matched to a gene: 21. Germline CDR1 DFQATT, CDR2 SNEGSKA (reference sequence). CDR3 length: 20 amino acids. CDR3: CSARDFGGERAGGPVYEQYF. CDR3 nucleotide sequence: TGCAGTGCTAGAGATTTCGGAGGCGAGCGAGCGGGAGGGCCTGTTTACGAGCAGTACTTC.

The chain recombines TRBV13 with TRBJ2-3; 10 bases match TRBD1. CDR1 is PRHDT and CDR2 is FYEKMQ in the germline V gene (reference sequence). The CDR3 contains 14 residues. After removal of 7 bases from V and 6 bases from J, the junction contained 7 bases not matched to a gene. The CDR3 DNA is TGTGCCAGCAACACCGGGACAGGGGCCGATACGCAGTATTTT. Translated, it gives CASNTGTGADTQYF.

The rearrangement links TRBV20-1 to TRBJ2-1, with 12 bases lining up with TRBD2. J gave up 12 bases and V 5 bases, and 11 bases lay outside the gene matches. The CDR3 runs 14 residues. Germline V gives CDR1 DFQATT, CDR2 SNEGSKA (reference sequence). The CDR3 spells CSASGLAGPPGQFF. The CDR3 DNA follows: TGCAGTGCTTCAGGACTAGCGGGACCCCCGGGGCAGTTCTTC.

This clonotype was counted between two and nine times. The genes are TRBV7-2 and TRBJ2-2, with TRBD2 identical over 8 bases. Trimming at V came to 6 bases and at J to 2 bases, leaving 14 bases not matched to a gene. Germline V gene data show CDR1 as SGHTA and CDR2 as FQGNSA. The CDR3 length is 18 residues. CDR3: CASRHTWSLAENTGELFF. CDR3 sequence (DNA): TGTGCCAGCAGACACACCTGGTCACTAGCGGAAAACACCGGGGAGCTGTTTTTT.

This clonotype was seen ten or more times. The V gene is TRBV9, the J gene TRBJ1-5; D is unclear. CDR3 size: 15 residues. CDR1 SGDLS and CDR2 YYNGEE come from the germline V gene. V lost 0 bases, J lost 2 bases, and 9 bases lay in between. The chain's CDR3 is CASSVGSFGNQPQHF. CDR3 sequence (DNA): TGTGCCAGCAGCGTAGGTAGTTTCGGCAATCAGCCCCAGCATTTT.

This clonotype was observed at least ten times. The rearrangement uses TRBV29-1 and TRBJ2-1; D gene ambiguous. From germline, CDR1 is SQVTM and CDR2 ANQGSEA. V dropped 4 bases and J dropped 0 bases, with 13 bases sitting between them. This CDR3 contains 15 residues. The chain's CDR3 is CSVGPGDGSYNEQFF. CDR3 coding DNA: TGCAGCGTTGGCCCCGGAGACGGCTCCTACAATGAGCAGTTCTTC.

The rearrangement uses TRBV20-1 and TRBJ2-1; the match to TRBD2 covers 13 bases. Trimming cost V 5 bases and J 8 bases; bases outside gene matches: 6. The CDR3 sequence is 14 residues long. Germline CDR1 reads DFQATT; CDR2 reads SNEGSKA (reference sequence). The CDR3 sequence is CSAPRTSGSDEQFF. CDR3 in DNA: TGCAGTGCTCCTAGGACTAGCGGGAGCGATGAGCAGTTCTTC.

This clonotype showed up many times. The chain joins TRBV6-1 to TRBJ2-3, with D perhaps matching TRBD1 (6 bases). The CDR3 spans 16 residues. Germline values: CDR1 MNHNS, CDR2 SASEGT. V lost 5 bases and J lost 2, with 17 bases in between. The CDR3 reads CASSSTGRTYTDTQYF. DNA of the CDR3: TGTGCCAGCAGTTCCACAGGGAGAACATACACAGATACGCAGTATTTT.

This clonotype was seen only a few times. J is TRBJ2-2 and V is TRBV12-3 or TRBV12-4; tentatively, D is TRBD1 (6 bases). The V end was cut by 3 bases, the J end by 1 base, with 21 bases between. CDR3 length: 19 residues. The CDR3 loop is CASSFYWYGQNKNTGELFF. The CDR3 DNA reads as TGTGCCAGCAGTTTTTATTGGTATGGACAGAACAAGAACACCGGGGAGCTGTTTTTT.

V usage is TRBV7-2 and J usage is TRBJ2-1; 10 bases are a match to TRBD1. Germline-derived CDR1 and CDR2 are SGHTA and FQGNSA. J lost 5 bases, V lost 0 bases, and 1 base had no gene match. CDR3 length: 15 amino acids. CDR3 bases: TGTGCCAGCAGCTTAGCGGGACAGGGGAACAATGAGCAGTTCTTC. It encodes CASSLAGQGNNEQFF.